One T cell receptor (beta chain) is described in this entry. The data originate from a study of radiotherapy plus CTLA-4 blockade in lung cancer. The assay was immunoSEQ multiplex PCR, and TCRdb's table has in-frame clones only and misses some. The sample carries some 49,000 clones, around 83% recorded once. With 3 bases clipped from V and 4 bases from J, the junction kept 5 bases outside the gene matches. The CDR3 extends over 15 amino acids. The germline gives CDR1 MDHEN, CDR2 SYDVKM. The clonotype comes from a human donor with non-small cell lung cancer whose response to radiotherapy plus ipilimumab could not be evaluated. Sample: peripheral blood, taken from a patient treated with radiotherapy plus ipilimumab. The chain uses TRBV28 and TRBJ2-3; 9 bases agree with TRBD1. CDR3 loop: CASSFRDRESDTQYF. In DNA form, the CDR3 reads TGTGCCAGCAGTTTTAGGGACAGGGAGTCAGATACGCAGTATTTT.